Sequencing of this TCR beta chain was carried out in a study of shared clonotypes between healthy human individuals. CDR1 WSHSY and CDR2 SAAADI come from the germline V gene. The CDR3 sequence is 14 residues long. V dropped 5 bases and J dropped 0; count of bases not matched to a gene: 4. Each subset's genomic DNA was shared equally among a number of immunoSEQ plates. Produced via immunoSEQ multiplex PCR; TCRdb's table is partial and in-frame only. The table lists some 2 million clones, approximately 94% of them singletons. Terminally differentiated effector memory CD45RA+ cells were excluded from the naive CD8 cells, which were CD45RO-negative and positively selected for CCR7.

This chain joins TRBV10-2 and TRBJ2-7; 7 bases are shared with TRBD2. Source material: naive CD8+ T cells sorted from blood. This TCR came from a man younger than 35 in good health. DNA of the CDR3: TGCGCCAGCAGTAGTAGCGGGCCCTCCTACGAGCAGTACTTC. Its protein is CASSSSGPSYEQYF.